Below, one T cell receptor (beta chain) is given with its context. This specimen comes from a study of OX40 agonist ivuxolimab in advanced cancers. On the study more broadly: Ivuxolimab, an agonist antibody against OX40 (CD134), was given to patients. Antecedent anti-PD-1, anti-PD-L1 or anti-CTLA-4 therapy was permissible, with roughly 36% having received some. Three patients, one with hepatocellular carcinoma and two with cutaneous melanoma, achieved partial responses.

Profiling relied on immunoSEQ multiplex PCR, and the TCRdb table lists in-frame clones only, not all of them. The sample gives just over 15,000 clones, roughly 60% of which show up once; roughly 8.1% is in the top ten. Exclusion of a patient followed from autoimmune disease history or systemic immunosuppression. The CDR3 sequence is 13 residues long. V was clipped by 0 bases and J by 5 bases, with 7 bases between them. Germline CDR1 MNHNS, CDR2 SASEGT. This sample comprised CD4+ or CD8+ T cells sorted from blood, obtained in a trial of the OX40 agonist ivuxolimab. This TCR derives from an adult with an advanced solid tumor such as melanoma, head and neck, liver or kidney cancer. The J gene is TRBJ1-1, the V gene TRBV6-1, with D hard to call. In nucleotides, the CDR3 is TGTGCCAGCAGTGAAGCGGTTAAGACTGAAGCTTTCTTT. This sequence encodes CASSEAVKTEAFF.